The clone carrying this TCR beta chain has a handful of counts. Preparation of the TCRbeta library involved a method that used unique molecular identifiers. From the PCR reads, TCRdb called clonotypes with MiXCR, one entry per CDR3 protein. The sample has over 550,000 distinct CDR3 sequences, about 10% seen once. This entry is derived from a study of T-cell reconstitution after alpha-beta-depleted transplantation in children. The CDR3 is 13 residues long. The V end was cut by 4 bases, the J end by 4 bases, with 11 bases between. Germline V lookup: CDR1 GTSNPN, CDR2 SVGIG (reference sequence). The specimen comprised PBMCs from the stem cell graft donor, sampled from the stem cell graft. This clonotype was obtained from a human donor who donated a stem cell graft to a child with acute myeloid leukemia. J is TRBJ2-1 and V is TRBV30; D might be TRBD2 (6 bases). CDR3 loop: CAWNPGLYNEQFF. DNA for the CDR3: TGTGCCTGGAACCCGGGACTTTACAATGAGCAGTTCTTC.